The table lists the clone carrying this TCR beta chain with a few counts. The data stem from a study of T cells in Graves' hyperthyroidism and ophthalmopathy. Authors of the study amplified TCR beta CDR3 regions from RNA transcripts. The HTBI set primed first-round TCR CDR3 RT-PCR. One entry per CDR3 protein results from TCRdb running MiXCR on the multiplex PCR reads. The table lists around 380,000 distinct CDR3 sequences, roughly 13% of them singletons. CDR1 and CDR2 from the germline V gene are ENHRY and SYGVKD. Trimming pared 11 bases from V and 2 bases from J, leaving 16 bases between. The CDR3 consists of 13 residues. Those with hyperthyroidism were 18 to 65 years old, newly diagnosed, and ill for under 2 months. The study left out patients who had uncontrolled infection, other autoimmune disease, pregnancy or lactation.

The chain uses TRBV10-3 and TRBJ2-7; tentative D call: TRBD2 (5 bases). This receptor was obtained from a man aged 30-40 years with Graves' hyperthyroidism that later progressed to Graves' ophthalmopathy. The sequencing sample was made of blood. This chain's CDR3 is CAAGPAGTYEQYF. In nucleotides, the CDR3 is TGTGCCGCTGGGCCGGCGGGTACCTACGAGCAGTACTTC.